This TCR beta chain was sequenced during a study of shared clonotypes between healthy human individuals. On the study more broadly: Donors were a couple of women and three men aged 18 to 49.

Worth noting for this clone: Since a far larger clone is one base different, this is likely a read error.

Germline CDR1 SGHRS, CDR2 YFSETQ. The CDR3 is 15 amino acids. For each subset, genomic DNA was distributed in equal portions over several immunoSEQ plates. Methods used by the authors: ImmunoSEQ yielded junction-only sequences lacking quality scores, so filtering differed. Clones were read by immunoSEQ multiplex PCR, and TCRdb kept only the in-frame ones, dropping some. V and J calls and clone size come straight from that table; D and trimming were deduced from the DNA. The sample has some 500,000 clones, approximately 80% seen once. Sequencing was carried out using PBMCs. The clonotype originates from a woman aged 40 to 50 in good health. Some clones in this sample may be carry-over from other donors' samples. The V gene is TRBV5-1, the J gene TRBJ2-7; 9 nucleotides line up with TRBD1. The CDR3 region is CAGSPGQGYSYEQYF. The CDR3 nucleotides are TGCGCCGGCAGCCCAGGACAGGGGTACTCCTACGAGCAGTACTTC.